Listed below are T cell receptor beta chains from one sample, sequenced in a study of cytomegalovirus exposure and HLA in healthy donors. Assay: immunoSEQ multiplex PCR; the TCRdb copy retains only in-frame clones and omits some. Seen here are some 77,000 clones, roughly 85% observed once, and the top ten hold 2% to 2.5%. The sequencing sample was made of PBMCs. The receptor source for this set is a man aged 25-45 years in good health and CMV-seronegative. Each CDR3 is given with its conserved first and last residue. Fields, in order: J gene, V gene, D gene, clone size, CDR3 DNA, CDR3 protein. A D gene is named only where the DNA matches it firmly. Rows give clone size only sometimes, using once, few, many, or a class for an expanded clone.

j_gene: TRBJ2-7
v_gene: TRBV9
d_gene: .
abundance: .
CDR3nt: TGTGCCAGCAGCCTGGGCCCCTATGTCGAGCAGTACTTC
CDR3aa: CASSLGPYVEQYF

j_gene: TRBJ2-5
v_gene: TRBV6-5
d_gene: TRBD1
abundance: .
CDR3nt: TGTGCCAGCAGTCCCGACAGGGAAGAGACCCAGTACTTC
CDR3aa: CASSPDREETQYF

j_gene: TRBJ2-7
v_gene: TRBV19
d_gene: TRBD1
abundance: .
CDR3nt: TGTGCCAGTAGTGCTGGTCTAGGACAGGGATCGTACGAGCAGTACTTC
CDR3aa: CASSAGLGQGSYEQYF

j_gene: TRBJ1-2
v_gene: TRBV5-1
d_gene: TRBD1
abundance: .
CDR3nt: TGCGCCAGCAGCTTGAGTTTCAATCGACAGGGTCGCGGCTACACCTTC
CDR3aa: CASSLSFNRQGRGYTF

j_gene: TRBJ1-5
v_gene: TRBV10-2
d_gene: TRBD1
abundance: few
CDR3nt: TGCGCCAGCAGTGAAGGCAGGGGGTACCAGCCCCAGCATTTT
CDR3aa: CASSEGRGYQPQHF

j_gene: TRBJ2-1
v_gene: TRBV6-5
d_gene: .
abundance: .
CDR3nt: TGTGCCAGCAGTACCCGATCTAGCTCCTACAATGAGCAGTTCTTC
CDR3aa: CASSTRSSSYNEQFF

j_gene: TRBJ1-5
v_gene: TRBV4-3
d_gene: .
abundance: few
CDR3nt: TGCGCCAGCAGCCAAGTAGGCGGCGGCAATCAGCCCCAGCATTTT
CDR3aa: CASSQVGGGNQPQHF

j_gene: TRBJ1-5
v_gene: TRBV5-1
d_gene: .
abundance: once
CDR3nt: TGCGCCAGCAGCTTAGAGGGGGATCCGCATCAGCCCCAGCATTTT
CDR3aa: CASSLEGDPHQPQHF

j_gene: TRBJ2-3
v_gene: TRBV18
d_gene: TRBD2
abundance: .
CDR3nt: TGTGCCAGCTCACCATCGGGACTAGCGGGAGGAACAGATACGCAGTATTTT
CDR3aa: CASSPSGLAGGTDTQYF

j_gene: TRBJ2-3
v_gene: TRBV19
d_gene: .
abundance: .
CDR3nt: TGTGCCAGTAGTATCTCTCGCGGGCCCAGCACAGATACGCAGTATTTT
CDR3aa: CASSISRGPSTDTQYF

j_gene: TRBJ2-1
v_gene: TRBV5-4
d_gene: .
abundance: .
CDR3nt: TGTTCCAGCAGCTTTCGCGAGCAAGGAGACAATGAGCAGTTCTTC
CDR3aa: CSSSFREQGDNEQFF

j_gene: TRBJ2-7
v_gene: TRBV10-1
d_gene: TRBD2
abundance: .
CDR3nt: TGCGCCAGCAGTGAGACTCTAGCGGGGAGGGACGAGCAGTACTTC
CDR3aa: CASSETLAGRDEQYF

j_gene: TRBJ2-3
v_gene: TRBV2
d_gene: TRBD2
abundance: once
CDR3nt: TGTGCCAGCAGGGGGAGACTAGCGGGACGGGGAGATACGCAGTATTTT
CDR3aa: CASRGRLAGRGDTQYF

j_gene: TRBJ2-1
v_gene: TRBV4-1
d_gene: TRBD2
abundance: .
CDR3nt: TGCGCCAGCAGCCCCTATAGCGGGGGGAACAATGAGCAGTTCTTC
CDR3aa: CASSPYSGGNNEQFF

j_gene: TRBJ2-5
v_gene: TRBV11-2
d_gene: .
abundance: .
CDR3nt: TGTGCCAGCAGCTTTGTCCAGGGGGAGACCCAGTACTTC
CDR3aa: CASSFVQGETQYF

j_gene: TRBJ1-6
v_gene: TRBV15
d_gene: TRBD1
abundance: .
CDR3nt: TGTGCCACCAGCAGAGATATGAAGACAGGGCCATATTCACCCCTCCACTTT
CDR3aa: CATSRDMKTGPYSPLHF

j_gene: TRBJ2-7
v_gene: TRBV7-2
d_gene: .
abundance: .
CDR3nt: TGTGCCAGCAGCTTTAGTGAGCAGGTCTACGAGCAGTACTTC
CDR3aa: CASSFSEQVYEQYF

j_gene: TRBJ1-1
v_gene: TRBV30
d_gene: .
abundance: .
CDR3nt: TGTGCCTGGAGTTCCCGACCGACCAGGGCTTTCTTT
CDR3aa: CAWSSRPTRAFF

j_gene: TRBJ2-7
v_gene: TRBV7-2
d_gene: .
abundance: .
CDR3nt: TGTGCCAGCAGCGAAGGGTCCCCGGGATATACTATCTACGAGCAGTACTTC
CDR3aa: CASSEGSPGYTIYEQYF

j_gene: TRBJ2-1
v_gene: TRBV27
d_gene: .
abundance: .
CDR3nt: TGTGCCAGCAGTTTAGTAACGGGAGTCCGGAATGAGCAGTTCTTC
CDR3aa: CASSLVTGVRNEQFF

j_gene: TRBJ2-1
v_gene: TRBV19
d_gene: .
abundance: .
CDR3nt: TGTGCCAGTAGTATAGGGGGCAGGGTAGACAATGAGCAGTTCTTC
CDR3aa: CASSIGGRVDNEQFF

j_gene: TRBJ1-2
v_gene: TRBV29-1
d_gene: TRBD1
abundance: .
CDR3nt: TGCAGCGTTGAAAGTTGGGACAGGGTACCCTATGGCTACACCTTC
CDR3aa: CSVESWDRVPYGYTF

j_gene: TRBJ2-1
v_gene: TRBV5-5
d_gene: TRBD1
abundance: .
CDR3nt: TGTGCCAGCAGCTTCAGGGGGCTGGATGAGCAGTTCTTC
CDR3aa: CASSFRGLDEQFF

j_gene: TRBJ2-1
v_gene: TRBV14
d_gene: .
abundance: .
CDR3nt: TGTGCCAGCAGGGCCCCCAACGATCCAAATGAGCAGTTCTTC
CDR3aa: CASRAPNDPNEQFF

j_gene: TRBJ1-2
v_gene: TRBV9
d_gene: .
abundance: .
CDR3nt: TGTGCCAGCAGCGCCCTGTATACACGCAGGGGATCGGATGGCTACACCTTC
CDR3aa: CASSALYTRRGSDGYTF

j_gene: TRBJ1-5
v_gene: TRBV6-4
d_gene: TRBD1
abundance: .
CDR3nt: TGTGCCAGCAGTCACAGGGGGCAATTTCATAGCAATCAGCCCCAGCATTTT
CDR3aa: CASSHRGQFHSNQPQHF

j_gene: TRBJ2-7
v_gene: TRBV11-1
d_gene: .
abundance: .
CDR3nt: TGTGCCAGCAGCCCAAAGGGCCCAGGGGAGCAGTACTTC
CDR3aa: CASSPKGPGEQYF

j_gene: TRBJ2-1
v_gene: TRBV5-4
d_gene: TRBD2
abundance: .
CDR3nt: TGTGCCAGCAGCAGACCGGGACTAGCGGGGAATGAGCAGTTCTTC
CDR3aa: CASSRPGLAGNEQFF

j_gene: TRBJ2-7
v_gene: TRBV7-2
d_gene: .
abundance: .
CDR3nt: TGTGCCAGCAGCGCGAACAGGGATTTCGAGCAGTACTTC
CDR3aa: CASSANRDFEQYF

j_gene: TRBJ1-6
v_gene: TRBV7-8
d_gene: .
abundance: .
CDR3nt: TGTGCCAGCAGCTTAGGCATAACAGGGAATTCACCCCTCCACTTT
CDR3aa: CASSLGITGNSPLHF

j_gene: TRBJ2-6
v_gene: TRBV5-8
d_gene: .
abundance: few
CDR3nt: TGTGCCAGCAGCTTGGACAGGGCCAACGTCCTGACTTTC
CDR3aa: CASSLDRANVLTF

j_gene: TRBJ1-4
v_gene: TRBV19
d_gene: .
abundance: few
CDR3nt: TGTGCCAGTCGGGGGTATCAGGAAAAACTGTTTTTT
CDR3aa: CASRGYQEKLFF

j_gene: TRBJ1-3
v_gene: TRBV6-6
d_gene: .
abundance: .
CDR3nt: TGTGCCAGCCCTGACAGCTCATCCCGAAACACCATATATTTT
CDR3aa: CASPDSSSRNTIYF

j_gene: TRBJ2-7
v_gene: TRBV29-1
d_gene: TRBD1
abundance: .
CDR3nt: TGCAGCGTTGCACAGGGGGCCTACGAGCAGTACTTC
CDR3aa: CSVAQGAYEQYF

j_gene: TRBJ2-1
v_gene: TRBV10-1
d_gene: .
abundance: .
CDR3nt: TGCGCCAGCAGGGGCCAAGTGGGCAGTGAGCAGTTCTTC
CDR3aa: CASRGQVGSEQFF

j_gene: TRBJ1-1
v_gene: TRBV11-2
d_gene: TRBD1
abundance: .
CDR3nt: TGTGCCAGCGGGAACCGGGACAGATACACTGAAGCTTTCTTT
CDR3aa: CASGNRDRYTEAFF

j_gene: TRBJ2-1
v_gene: TRBV5-4
d_gene: .
abundance: .
CDR3nt: TGTGCCGGCAGAGGAGACAATGAGCAGTTCTTC
CDR3aa: CAGRGDNEQFF

j_gene: TRBJ2-1
v_gene: TRBV5-4
d_gene: TRBD2
abundance: .
CDR3nt: TGTGCCAGCAGGGCCGGACTAGCCCCATACAATGAGCAGTTCTTC
CDR3aa: CASRAGLAPYNEQFF

j_gene: TRBJ1-5
v_gene: TRBV5-1
d_gene: .
abundance: .
CDR3nt: TGCGCCAGCAGCTTGGGGGGGGGAGACAATCAGCCCCAGCATTTT
CDR3aa: CASSLGGGDNQPQHF

j_gene: TRBJ2-5
v_gene: TRBV19
d_gene: .
abundance: .
CDR3nt: TGTGCCAGTAGTATAGCTAGGGGGGGCACGGAGACCCAGTACTTC
CDR3aa: CASSIARGGTETQYF

j_gene: TRBJ2-3
v_gene: TRBV15
d_gene: TRBD2
abundance: .
CDR3nt: TGTGCCACCAGGGGACTAGCGGGTCGCACAGATACGCAGTATTTT
CDR3aa: CATRGLAGRTDTQYF

j_gene: TRBJ2-1
v_gene: TRBV7-3
d_gene: TRBD2
abundance: few
CDR3nt: TGTGCCAGCAGCTTAATCGGACTAGCGGGGGATGAGCAGTTCTTC
CDR3aa: CASSLIGLAGDEQFF

j_gene: TRBJ2-1
v_gene: TRBV7-7
d_gene: .
abundance: .
CDR3nt: TGTGCTAGCAGCTTAGCCTCGACTGGGTACAATGAGCAGTTCTTC
CDR3aa: CASSLASTGYNEQFF

j_gene: TRBJ2-1
v_gene: TRBV6-1
d_gene: TRBD2
abundance: .
CDR3nt: TGTGCCAGCAGCCTGAATAGCGGGGTTAATGAGCAGTTCTTC
CDR3aa: CASSLNSGVNEQFF

j_gene: TRBJ1-1
v_gene: TRBV29-1
d_gene: TRBD1
abundance: few
CDR3nt: TGCAGCGGGGACAGGGTGGGCACTGAAGCTTTCTTT
CDR3aa: CSGDRVGTEAFF

j_gene: TRBJ2-1
v_gene: TRBV4-3
d_gene: .
abundance: once
CDR3nt: TGCGCCAGCAGCCAAGTTAACCAGGGCAATGAGCAGTTCTTC
CDR3aa: CASSQVNQGNEQFF

j_gene: TRBJ1-2
v_gene: TRBV6-6
d_gene: TRBD1
abundance: .
CDR3nt: TGTACCAGCAGTTACAGGGGGACACCATCTGGTGGCTACACCTTC
CDR3aa: CTSSYRGTPSGGYTF